The sample holds a few counts of the clone carrying this TCR beta chain. Its antigen remains unidentified. The CDR3 is 14 residues long. CDR1 and CDR2 (germline): ENHRY, SYGVKD. The junction had 3 bases not matched to a gene; V was cut back by 2 bases and J by 4 bases. This record belongs to a study of CD8+ T cells in alopecia areata. At the level of the study: Using the percentage of affected scalp area, treated patients' severity was scored.

Study-wide findings and caveats: Links between baseline CD8+ expansion and response need larger treated cohorts. Unlike in mice, where it was clearer, TCR sharing across patients was less clear, possibly HLA-related. Significant decreases in scalp clonality and expanded CD8+ clones followed tofacitinib treatment.

In each case, RNA was isolated and then reverse transcribed into cDNA as the sequencing template. The table came from immunoSEQ multiplex PCR; TCRdb's copy has only in-frame clones and leaves some out. The repertoire consists of some 170,000 clones, with 50% to 75% occurring once and the leading ten covering 16%. The treatment here: oral pan-JAK inhibitor, 5-10 mg twice daily. This clonotype originated in a human donor with alopecia areata. The chain is built from TRBV10-3 and TRBJ2-7; TRBD1 matches at 9 bases. The input for sequencing was CD4+ T cells sorted from blood, taken between weeks 55 and 65, from a patient treated with tofacitinib. This chain's CDR3 is CAISETGGGYEQYF. CDR3 nucleotide sequence: TGTGCCATCAGTGAGACAGGGGGCGGGTACGAGCAGTACTTC.